This TCR beta chain was profiled in a study of read filtering for tumor transcriptome and immune sequencing. On the study more broadly: DNase treatment preceded whole-transcriptome library preparation. Regarding the study as a whole: This fraction held mixed bone marrow immune cells after CD138-negative sorting. Approximately 82% of IR-seq clonotypes had one read, totaling roughly 3.5% of reads; RNA-seq: 74.6% and 44.6%.

This library used roughly 400 ng RNA and molecular barcoded adaptors spanning alpha/delta and beta/gamma chains. Using its own MiXCR run on the reads, TCRdb lists one record per CDR3 protein. The sample comprises tens of thousands of distinct CDR3 sequences, roughly a fifth of which are singletons, and more than 9.5% rests with the top ten. This clonotype was observed at least ten times. What it recognizes is unknown. The V end was cut by 8 bases, the J end by 6 bases, with 19 bases between. The CDR3 runs to 15 residues. The V gene's germline CDR1 is LNHDA and CDR2 SQIVND (reference sequence). J is TRBJ2-2 and V is TRBV19; TRBD1 is a possible D gene (6 bases). This receptor was obtained from a donor aged 40 or older with multiple myeloma. Sample: a population of CD138-negative cells sorted from bone marrow. CDR3 loop: CASQSQGKGAGELFF. CDR3 DNA: TGTGCCAGTCAGTCGCAGGGGAAGGGTGCCGGGGAGCTGTTTTTT.